This record covers a single TCR beta chain. Its antigen is unidentified. Some clones are missing from TCRdb's copy, which holds only in-frame ones; the method was immunoSEQ multiplex PCR. Found here are 60,000 to 75,000 clones, approximately 89% of them singletons; the top ten hold 5.2%. Germline values: CDR1 MNHEY, CDR2 SVGAGI. Trimming removed 3 bases from V and 15 bases from J; junction bases left unmatched: 10. The CDR3 has 13 amino acids. The entry originates in a study of OX40 agonist ivuxolimab in advanced cancers. Enrollment shut out patients with autoimmune disease history or systemic immunosuppression. Blood specimens came from baseline, cycle 4 day 1, and cycle 7 day 1. Study-level results: CD4+ T cells averaged fewer expanded clones than CD8+ T cells.

V is TRBV6-5 and J is TRBJ2-1; 8 positions agree with TRBD2. This TCR was recovered from an adult with an advanced solid tumor such as melanoma, head and neck, liver or kidney cancer. The sequencing used CD4+ or CD8+ T cells sorted from blood, collected in a trial of the OX40 agonist ivuxolimab. CDR3 loop: CASSYSRGLETFF. In DNA form, the CDR3 reads TGTGCCAGCAGTTATAGTAGGGGACTAGAGACGTTCTTC.